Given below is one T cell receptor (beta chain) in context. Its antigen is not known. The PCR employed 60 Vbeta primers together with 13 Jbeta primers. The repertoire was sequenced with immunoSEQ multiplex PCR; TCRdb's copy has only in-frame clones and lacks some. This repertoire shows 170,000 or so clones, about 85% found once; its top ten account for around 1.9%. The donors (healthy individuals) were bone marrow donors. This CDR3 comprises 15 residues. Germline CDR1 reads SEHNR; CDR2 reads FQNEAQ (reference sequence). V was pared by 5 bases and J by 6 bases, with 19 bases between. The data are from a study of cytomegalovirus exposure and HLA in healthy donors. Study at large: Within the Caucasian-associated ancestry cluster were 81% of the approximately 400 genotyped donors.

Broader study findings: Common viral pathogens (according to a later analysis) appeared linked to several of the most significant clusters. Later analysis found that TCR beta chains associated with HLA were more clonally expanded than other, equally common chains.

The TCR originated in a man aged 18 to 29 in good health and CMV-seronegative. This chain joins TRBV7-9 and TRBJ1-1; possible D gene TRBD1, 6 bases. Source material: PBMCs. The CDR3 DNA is TGTGCCAGCAGCCCCTGGGGGCGTTTAACGCCTGAAGCTTTCTTT. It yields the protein CASSPWGRLTPEAFF.